This TCR beta chain was profiled in a study of cytomegalovirus exposure and HLA in healthy donors. Concerning this clone: Antigen: not known.

PCR primers comprised 60 Vbeta and 13 Jbeta primers. The protocol was immunoSEQ multiplex PCR, while the TCRdb copy is restricted to in-frame clones and leaves out a portion. This sample has roughly 100,000 clones, with 80% found just once. Findings of the study overall: Earlier findings revealed that most TCR beta V segments proved productive either about 90% or about 30% of the time. With later analysis, a missense DCLRE1C variant became linked to TCR beta V- and J-gene trimming.

Germline values: CDR1 LGHNA, CDR2 YSLEER. Trimming shortened V by 0 bases and J by 1 base, and 16 bases separated the two germline ends. The CDR3 is made up of 19 amino acids. This chain connects TRBV4-3 to TRBJ1-6; no firm D call. Sequenced sample: PBMCs. This clonotype was sampled from a man aged 30 to 45 in good health and CMV-seropositive. CDR3 amino acids: CASSQDSRPGASYNSPLHF. The CDR3 DNA reads TGCGCCAGCAGCCAAGACTCGAGACCCGGAGCATCCTATAATTCACCCCTCCACTTT.